This T cell receptor (beta chain) was sequenced in a study of T-cell reconstitution after alpha-beta-depleted transplantation in children. Study-wide results and caveats: T-cell numbers and diversity, one year after transplant, stemmed largely from T cells that were newly produced. Several hundred expanded graft clones reportedly supplied alpha-beta T cells about two months after transplant.

This clonotype has just a few counts. The antigen remains undetermined. Unique molecular identifiers were built into the TCRbeta library. MiXCR, run by TCRdb on the PCR reads, gives a single entry per CDR3 protein. The sample includes about 240,000 distinct CDR3 sequences, around 25% of them seen just once. Germline CDR1 is LGHNA and CDR2 is YNFKEQ. V was pared by 2 bases and J by 2 bases, with 17 bases between. The length of the CDR3 is 17 residues. V and J are TRBV4-2 and TRBJ2-3, with D perhaps matching TRBD1 (5 bases). The sample consisted of PBMCs, taken before TCRalphabeta/CD19-depleted stem cell transplant. The sequence came from a girl aged 2-10 years with Fanconi anemia, due to receive a stem cell transplant. CDR3 in amino acids: CASSQLGQALITDTQYF. The CDR3 DNA sequence: TGTGCCAGCAGCCAATTGGGGCAGGCGCTTATCACAGATACGCAGTATTTT.